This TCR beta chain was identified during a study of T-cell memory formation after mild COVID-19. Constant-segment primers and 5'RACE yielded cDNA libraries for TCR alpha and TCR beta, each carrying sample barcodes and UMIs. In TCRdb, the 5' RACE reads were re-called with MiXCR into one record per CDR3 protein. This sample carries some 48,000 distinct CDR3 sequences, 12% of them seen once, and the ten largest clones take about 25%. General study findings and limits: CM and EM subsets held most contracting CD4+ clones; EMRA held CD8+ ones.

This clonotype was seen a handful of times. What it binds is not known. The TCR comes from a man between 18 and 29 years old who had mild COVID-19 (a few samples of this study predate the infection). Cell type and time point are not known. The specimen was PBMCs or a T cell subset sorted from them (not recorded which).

The CDR3 here is CASRDSGTARAFF. The CDR3 DNA is TGTGCCAGCAGAGACTCCGGGACCGCTAGAGCTTTCTTT. The chain has TRBV25-1 and TRBJ1-1; D is possibly TRBD1 (5 bases). The germline V gene encodes CDR1 MGHDK and CDR2 SYGVNS. With 6 bases removed from V and 10 bases from J, the gap between germline ends came to 18 bases. The CDR3 contains 13 residues.